The 8 T cell receptor beta chains listed next were all sequenced from one sample in a study of blood T cell repertoires in COVID-19. The table came from immunoSEQ multiplex PCR; TCRdb's copy has only in-frame clones and leaves some out. This sample yields around 400,000 clones, of which under 90% are seen a single time; 1.7% belongs to the top ten. Sequencing was done on a sample of PBMCs or T cells enriched from blood (not recorded which). The receptor set was obtained from a woman between 25 and 40 years old who had recovered from COVID-19.

The chain employs TRBV5-6 and TRBJ1-6, with D uncertain. This CDR3 has 17 amino acids. Germline values: CDR1 SGHDT, CDR2 YYEEEE. Trimming removed 4 bases from V and 5 bases from J, with 19 bases in between. This CDR3 is CASSPDTQIDNNSPLHF. The CDR3 nucleotides read TGTGCCAGCAGCCCTGACACCCAAATCGATAATAATTCACCCCTCCACTTT.

The CDR3 reads CASSLWGLDEKLFF. As DNA, the CDR3 is TGCGCCAGCAGCTTATGGGGGCTAGATGAAAAACTGTTTTTT. The V call is TRBV5-1, the J call TRBJ1-4, with a tentative D call TRBD1 (6 bases). The CDR3 is made up of 14 amino acids. With 2 bases removed from V and 6 bases from J, the gap between germline ends came to 11 bases. The germline gives CDR1 SGHRS, CDR2 YFSETQ.

The rearrangement links TRBV9 to TRBJ2-1; 10 nucleotides line up with TRBD2. The ends lost 2 bases at V and 12 bases at J; junction bases unmatched: 14. Germline assignment: CDR1 SGDLS and CDR2 YYNGEE. There are 16 residues in the CDR3. The CDR3 DNA sequence: TGTGCCAGCAGCGTGAGAGCTAGCGGGGGATTTTTTGGGCAGTTCTTC. Translated, it gives CASSVRASGGFFGQFF.

V usage is TRBV3-1 (or the pseudogene TRBV3-2) and J usage is TRBJ1-4; 7 bases match TRBD1. Trimming at V came to 1 base and at J to 3 bases, leaving 8 bases not matched to a gene. CDR3 size: 17 residues. Germline lookup yields CDR1 LGHDT and CDR2 YNNKEL (reference sequence). The CDR3 reads CASSQVLPTGANEKLFF. Written as DNA, the CDR3 is TGTGCCAGCAGCCAAGTTTTGCCAACAGGGGCTAATGAAAAACTGTTTTTT.

The chain has TRBV4-3 and TRBJ1-2; D unclear. The germline V and J ends were trimmed by 0 bases and 1 base, with 6 bases remaining between them. Looked up from germline, CDR1 is LGHNA and CDR2 is YSLEER. The CDR3 is 14 amino acids. This CDR3 reads CASSQDYGNYGYTF. The CDR3 DNA sequence: TGCGCCAGCAGCCAAGATTACGGTAACTATGGCTACACCTTC.

The rearrangement uses TRBV5-4 and TRBJ1-1, with 10 bases identical to TRBD1. J was trimmed by 5 bases and V by 5 bases; bases with no gene match: 6. Germline CDR1 reads SGHNT; CDR2 reads YYREEE (reference sequence). CDR3 size: 14 residues. The CDR3 sequence is CASSQTGGMTEAFF. CDR3 DNA: TGTGCCAGCAGTCAGACAGGGGGCATGACTGAAGCTTTCTTT.

On this clone: In the same sample, other DNA sequences code for this CDR3. This sequence joins TRBV28 and TRBJ2-7; possibly TRBD2 for D (5 bases). Germline V gene sequence: CDR1 MDHEN, CDR2 SYDVKM. The V gene lost 2 bases and the J gene lost 7 bases, with 6 bases spanning the gap. This CDR3 region has 11 residues. CDR3 in DNA: TGTGCCAGCAGTTTACGGGGAGAGCAGTACTTC. It translates to CASSLRGEQYF.

J is TRBJ2-7 and V is TRBV19; 9 bases fit TRBD1. The V gene's germline CDR1 is LNHDA and CDR2 SQIVND (reference sequence). V was pared by 5 bases and J by 3 bases, with 5 bases of the junction left unmatched. The CDR3 totals 14 residues. The chain's CDR3 is CASSHRGPDYEQYF. CDR3 bases: TGTGCCAGTAGTCACAGGGGGCCCGACTACGAGCAGTACTTC.